The clone carrying this T cell receptor (beta chain) has only a few counts. Its matching antigen is unknown. This table comes from immunoSEQ multiplex PCR, and its TCRdb copy is limited to in-frame clones, with some not included. This table has about 74,000 clones, less than 90% appearing once. These data come from a study of PD-L1 blockade in urothelial cancer. Study summary: The researchers analyzed blood 3 weeks (second dose) and 6 weeks after treatment start. Study-level results: Below-median pretreatment blood TCR clonality predicted better survival.

For each patient, 1 to 8 samples were obtained, pretreatment and on-treatment. The CDR3 is 15 residues long. V lost 0 bases, J lost 4 bases, and 13 bases lay in between. Germline lookup yields CDR1 SGDLS and CDR2 YYNGEE. The clonotype comes from a man aged 70-80 years with urothelial cancer. V usage is TRBV9 and J usage is TRBJ1-1; TRBD1 is a possible D gene (5 bases). Sequenced here: PBMCs, sampled around atezolizumab (anti-PD-L1) treatment. Here the CDR3 reads CASSVGVLGATEAFF. The DNA for the CDR3 is TGTGCCAGCAGCGTAGGGGTTTTAGGGGCCACTGAAGCTTTCTTT.